This T cell receptor (beta chain) originates from a study of blood T cell repertoires in COVID-19 (dated by TCRdb to the early 2020s). Background on the whole study: Samples covering the acute and convalescent phases of COVID-19 were provided by collaborators in the United States, Italy and Spain. Deeply sampled blood TCRbeta repertoires from subjects exposed to, actively infected with, or recovered from COVID-19 were included in the dataset. The repertoires were released in a freely available public database intended as a resource for research on the immune response to SARS-CoV-2. The samples were drawn from two sources: the first 160 participants of the ongoing ImmuneRACE study, and 950 to 1,500 subjects contributed by 6 global collaborators. Where HLA class I and class II types were available, the types were taken from metadata supplied by the sample provider, not from assay-based typing. Nearly every sample came with metadata listing a de-identified subject ID, COVID-19 status, age in years and sex. The material from the prospective study consisted of cDNA or gDNA derived from T cells, B-cell-depleted T cells, or PBMCs.

Collaborating institutions collected whole blood in K2EDTA tubes following their own protocols. For TCRbeta analysis, collaborators shipped samples as frozen whole blood, isolated PBMCs, or DNA extracted from either of those sample types. TCRbeta CDR3 regions were amplified from genomic DNA using the immunoSEQ Assay, a bias-controlled multiplex PCR. In the paper's pipeline: The number of nucleated cells in each sample was estimated from the amplification of reference gene primers within the assay. Sequence reads were collapsed and filtered to measure the absolute abundance of every unique TCRbeta CDR3 rearrangement. For each sample, productive Simpson clonality was calculated as the square root of Simpson's diversity index across productive rearrangements. TCRdb stores this immuneACCESS table with in-frame sequences only. Part of the clones is absent; in the studies checked, under half of the shortfall reflects unresolved V genes, and no reason is known for the rest. D and trimming were read from the DNA, whereas the V and J calls and clone size are those reported in that table. Recorded for this sample are roughly 150,000 clones; approximately 83% of them occurred a single time. The top ten clones comprise 7.5% to 8.5% of the sample.

The full study reports these points: Clinical and demographic metadata were provided uncurated, with the amount varying by source and participant.

As regards this clone: Its target antigen remains unknown. Base qualities are not at hand, and no much larger clone is one base apart.

Based on the germline V gene (reference sequence), the CDR1 and CDR2 sequences are DFQATT and SNEGSKA. Compared with germline, V lacks 3 bases and J lacks 8 bases; bases without a gene match: 2. The CDR3 numbers 11 residues from cysteine through phenylalanine. CDR3 DNA is the only sequence kept; it has 33 bases, read in frame from the first base. The source is a human donor in a cohort sampled during active COVID-19. Sequencing input: peripheral blood. This receptor chain uses TRBV20-1 and TRBJ1-2; 8 of the junction bases match TRBD1. The CDR3 region reads CSARDREGYTF. The DNA reads TGCAGTGCTAGGGACAGGGAAGGCTACACCTTC.